The following is a T cell receptor beta chain sequence with its context. The CDR3 end is not reached by the read, which stops 3 residues before it; the germline J gene fills it in. The data are from a study of T cells in women clearing cervical HPV infection. The repertoire was sequenced with immunoSEQ multiplex PCR; TCRdb's copy has only in-frame clones and lacks some. Its listing shows under 45,000 clones. Trimming took off 2 bases at V and 0 bases at J, with 10 bases between the two ends. Germline V lookup: CDR1 SEHNR, CDR2 FQNEAQ (reference sequence). The CDR3 is 15 amino acids. This rearrangement joins TRBV7-9 to TRBJ2-5; D might be TRBD2 (6 bases). This sequence was found in a woman aged 18 to 75 with a cervical HPV16 infection that either progressed to CIN3+ or cleared (not recorded which). The sequenced sample consisted of blood buffy coat. CDR3 amino acids: CASSLSWDYQETQYF. The covered CDR3 bases are TGTGCCAGCAGCTTATCCTGGGACTACCAAGAGACC.